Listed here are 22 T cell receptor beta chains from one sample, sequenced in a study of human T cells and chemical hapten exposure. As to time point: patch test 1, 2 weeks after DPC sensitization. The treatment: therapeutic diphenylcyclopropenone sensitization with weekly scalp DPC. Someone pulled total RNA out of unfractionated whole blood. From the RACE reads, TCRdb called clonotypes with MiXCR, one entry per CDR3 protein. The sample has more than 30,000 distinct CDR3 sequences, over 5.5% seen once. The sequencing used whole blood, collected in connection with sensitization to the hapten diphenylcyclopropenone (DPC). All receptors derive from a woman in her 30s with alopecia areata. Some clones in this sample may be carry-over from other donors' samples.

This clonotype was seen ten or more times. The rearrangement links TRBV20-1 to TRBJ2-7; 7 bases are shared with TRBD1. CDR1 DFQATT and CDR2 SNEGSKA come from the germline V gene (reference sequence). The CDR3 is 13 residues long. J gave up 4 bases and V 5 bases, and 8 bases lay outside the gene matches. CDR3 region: CSARRDSEYEQYF. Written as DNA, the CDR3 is TGCAGTGCTCGCCGGGACAGTGAATACGAGCAGTACTTC.

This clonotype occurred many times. CDR3 residues: CAISESWGSLNTEAFF. The CDR3 region has the DNA TGTGCCATCAGTGAGTCGTGGGGGAGCTTGAACACTGAAGCTTTCTTT. This chain links TRBV10-3 with TRBJ1-1, with a possible D match to TRBD1 (5 bases). V lost 0 bases, J lost 0 bases, and 11 bases lay in between. CDR1 and CDR2 from the germline V gene are ENHRY and SYGVKD. CDR3 length: 16 amino acids.

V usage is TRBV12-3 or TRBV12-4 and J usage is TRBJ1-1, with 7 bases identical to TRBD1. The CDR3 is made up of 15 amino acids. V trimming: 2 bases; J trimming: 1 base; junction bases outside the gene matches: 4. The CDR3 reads CASSLNPGGNTEAFF. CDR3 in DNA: TGTGCCAGCAGTTTAAATCCAGGGGGGAACACTGAAGCTTTCTTT.

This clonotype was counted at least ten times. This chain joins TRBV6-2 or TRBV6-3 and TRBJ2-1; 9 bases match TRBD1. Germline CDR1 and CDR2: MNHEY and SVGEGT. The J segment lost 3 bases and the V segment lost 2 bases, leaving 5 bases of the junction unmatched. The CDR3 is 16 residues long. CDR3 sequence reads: CASSYAKGQGYNEQFF. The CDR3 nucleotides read TGTGCCAGCAGTTACGCGAAGGGACAGGGCTACAATGAGCAGTTCTTC.

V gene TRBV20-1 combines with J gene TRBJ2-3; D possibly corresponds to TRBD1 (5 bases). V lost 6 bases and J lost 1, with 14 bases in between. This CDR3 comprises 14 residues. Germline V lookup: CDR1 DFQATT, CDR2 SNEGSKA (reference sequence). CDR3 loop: CSAVGLGGTDTQYF. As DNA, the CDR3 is TGCAGTGCCGTAGGTCTAGGGGGCACAGATACGCAGTATTTT.

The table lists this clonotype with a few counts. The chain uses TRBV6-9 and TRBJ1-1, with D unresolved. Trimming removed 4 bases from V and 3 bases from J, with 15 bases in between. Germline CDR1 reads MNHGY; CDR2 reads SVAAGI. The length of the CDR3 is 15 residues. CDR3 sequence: CASSFIGSNDTEAFF. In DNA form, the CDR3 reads TGTGCCAGCAGTTTTATCGGGTCGAACGACACTGAAGCTTTCTTT.

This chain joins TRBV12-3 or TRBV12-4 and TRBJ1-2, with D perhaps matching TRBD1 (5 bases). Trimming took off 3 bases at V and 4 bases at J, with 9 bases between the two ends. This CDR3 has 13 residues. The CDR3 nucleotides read TGTGCCAGCAGTTTTTCCCAGGGCTATGGCTACACCTTC. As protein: CASSFSQGYGYTF.

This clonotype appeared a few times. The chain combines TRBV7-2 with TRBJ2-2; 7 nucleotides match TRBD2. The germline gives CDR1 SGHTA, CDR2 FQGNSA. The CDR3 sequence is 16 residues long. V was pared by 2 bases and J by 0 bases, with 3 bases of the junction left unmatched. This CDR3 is CASSLMAGANTGELFF. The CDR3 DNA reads TGTGCCAGCAGCTTAATGGCGGGGGCGAACACCGGGGAGCTGTTTTTT. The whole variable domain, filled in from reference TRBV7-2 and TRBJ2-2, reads GAGVSQSPSNKVTEKGKDVELRCDPISGHTALYWYRQSLGQGLEFLIYFQGNSAPDKSGLPSDRFSAERTGGSVSTLTIQRTQQEDSAVYLCASSLMAGANTGELFFGEGSRLTVL.

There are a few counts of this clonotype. The CDR3 sequence: CASSQGGQGFQPQHF. In DNA form, the CDR3 reads TGTGCCAGCAGCCAAGGGGGGCAGGGGTTTCAGCCCCAGCATTTT. V gene TRBV7-8 combines with J gene TRBJ1-5, with a weak D call TRBD1 (6 bases). Germline loops: CDR1 SGHVS, CDR2 FQNEAQ. The V end was cut by 5 bases, the J end by 6 bases, with 17 bases between. The CDR3 consists of 15 residues.

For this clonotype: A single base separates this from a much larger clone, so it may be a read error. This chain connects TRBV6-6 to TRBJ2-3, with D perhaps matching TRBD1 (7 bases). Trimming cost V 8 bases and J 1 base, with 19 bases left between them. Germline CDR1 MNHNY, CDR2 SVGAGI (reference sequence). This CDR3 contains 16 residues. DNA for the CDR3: TGTGCCAGCCTCACGGGGGTAGGGGGCGGCACAGATACGCAGTATTTT. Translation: CASLTGVGGGTDTQYF.

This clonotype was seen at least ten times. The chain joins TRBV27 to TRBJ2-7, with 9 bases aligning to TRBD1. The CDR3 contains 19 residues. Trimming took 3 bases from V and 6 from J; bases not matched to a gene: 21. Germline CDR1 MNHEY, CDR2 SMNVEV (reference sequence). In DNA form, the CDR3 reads TGTGCCAGCAGTTTTCTACCACCCCGGGACAGGGAATTCAGTCGCGAGCAGTACTTC. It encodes CASSFLPPRDREFSREQYF.

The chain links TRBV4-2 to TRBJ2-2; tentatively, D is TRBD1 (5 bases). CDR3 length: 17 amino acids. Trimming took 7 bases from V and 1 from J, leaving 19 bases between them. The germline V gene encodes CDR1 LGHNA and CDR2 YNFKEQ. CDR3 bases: TGTGCCAGCAACTTCCAAACAGGAGAAAAGAACACCGGGGAGCTGTTTTTT. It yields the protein CASNFQTGEKNTGELFF.

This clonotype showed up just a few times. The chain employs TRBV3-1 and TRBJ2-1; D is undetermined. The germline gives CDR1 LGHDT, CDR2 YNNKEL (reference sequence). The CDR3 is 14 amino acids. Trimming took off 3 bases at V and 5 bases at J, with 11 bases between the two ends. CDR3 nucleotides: TGTGCCAGCAGCCATTTGTCCCGGGACAATGAGCAGTTCTTC. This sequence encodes CASSHLSRDNEQFF.

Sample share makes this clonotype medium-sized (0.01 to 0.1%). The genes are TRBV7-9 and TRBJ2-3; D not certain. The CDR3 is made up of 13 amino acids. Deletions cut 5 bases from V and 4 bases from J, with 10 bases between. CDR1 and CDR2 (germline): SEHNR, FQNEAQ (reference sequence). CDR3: CASSPKGPDTQYF. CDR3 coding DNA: TGTGCCAGCAGCCCCAAAGGGCCAGATACGCAGTATTTT.

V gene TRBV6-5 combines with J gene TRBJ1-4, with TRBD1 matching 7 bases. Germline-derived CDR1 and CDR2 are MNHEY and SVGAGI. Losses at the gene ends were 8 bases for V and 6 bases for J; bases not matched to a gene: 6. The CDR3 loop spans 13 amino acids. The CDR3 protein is CASHRGGDEKLFF. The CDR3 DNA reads TGTGCCAGCCACAGGGGCGGAGATGAAAAACTGTTTTTT.

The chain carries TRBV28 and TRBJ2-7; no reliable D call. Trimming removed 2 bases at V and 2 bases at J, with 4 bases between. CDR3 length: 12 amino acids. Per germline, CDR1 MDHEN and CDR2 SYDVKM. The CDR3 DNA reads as TGTGCCAGCAGTTTACTTACCTACGAGCAGTACTTC. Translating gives CASSLLTYEQYF.

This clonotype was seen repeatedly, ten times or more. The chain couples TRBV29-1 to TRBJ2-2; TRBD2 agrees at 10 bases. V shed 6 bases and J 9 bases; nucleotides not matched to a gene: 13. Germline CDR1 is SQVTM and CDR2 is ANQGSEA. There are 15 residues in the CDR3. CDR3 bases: TGCAGCGTCCCTTCCGAGCGGGGGGGCGTCCGGGAGCTGTTTTTT. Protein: CSVPSERGGVRELFF.

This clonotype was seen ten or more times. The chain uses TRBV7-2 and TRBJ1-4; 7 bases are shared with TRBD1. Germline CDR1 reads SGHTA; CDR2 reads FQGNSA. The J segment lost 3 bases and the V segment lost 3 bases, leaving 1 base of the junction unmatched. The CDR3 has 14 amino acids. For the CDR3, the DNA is TGTGCCAGCAGCTTTGACAGGGCTAATGAAAAACTGTTTTTT. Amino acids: CASSFDRANEKLFF.

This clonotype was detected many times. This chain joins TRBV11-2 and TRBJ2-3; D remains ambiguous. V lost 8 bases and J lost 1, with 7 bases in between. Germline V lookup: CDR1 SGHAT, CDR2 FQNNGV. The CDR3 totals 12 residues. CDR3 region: CASGKGTDTQYF. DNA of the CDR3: TGTGCCAGCGGAAAGGGCACAGATACGCAGTATTTT.

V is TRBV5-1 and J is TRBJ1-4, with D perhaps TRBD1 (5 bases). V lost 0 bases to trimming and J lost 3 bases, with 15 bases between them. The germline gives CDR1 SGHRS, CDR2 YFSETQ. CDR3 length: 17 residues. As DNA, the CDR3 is TGCGCCAGCAGCTTGGCTGAAACCGGGGCCGCTAATGAAAAACTGTTTTTT. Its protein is CASSLAETGAANEKLFF.

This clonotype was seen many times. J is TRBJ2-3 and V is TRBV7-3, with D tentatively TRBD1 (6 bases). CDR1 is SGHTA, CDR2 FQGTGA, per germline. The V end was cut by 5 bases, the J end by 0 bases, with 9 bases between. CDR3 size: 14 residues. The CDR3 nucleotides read TGTGCCAGCAGCCGAGGACAGAGCACAGATACGCAGTATTTT. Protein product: CASSRGQSTDTQYF.

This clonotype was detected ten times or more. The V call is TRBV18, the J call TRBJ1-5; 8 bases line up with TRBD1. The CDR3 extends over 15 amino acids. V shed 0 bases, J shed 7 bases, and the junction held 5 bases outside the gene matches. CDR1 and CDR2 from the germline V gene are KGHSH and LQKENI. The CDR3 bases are TGTGCCAGCTCACCACCGTCAGGGGGCGGACAGCCCCAGCATTTT. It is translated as CASSPPSGGGQPQHF.